The source of this TCR beta chain is a study of beta chain features in type 1 diabetes. CDR1 and CDR2 from the germline V gene are SNHLY and FYNNEI. V lost 6 bases, J lost 2 bases, and 7 bases stayed unmatched. This CDR3 has 14 amino acids. Investigators reverse transcribed all isolated RNA, so they sequenced expressed TCRB transcripts. The table came from immunoSEQ multiplex PCR; TCRdb's copy has only in-frame clones and leaves some out. The sample holds 500,000 to 650,000 clones, around 12% seen once. In this sample, this clone turned up a few times. The antigen remains undetermined. Study-level points and caveats: Cells with high TCR expression could be over-represented by cDNA sequencing. Shorter TCRB CDR3s, moderately but significantly so, marked every one of the four CD4+ subsets in Type 1 diabetes patients.

The receptor was derived from a man aged 25 to 40 with type 1 diabetes. The chain is built from TRBV2 and TRBJ2-7; 7 bases align to TRBD2. Sequencing used naive CD4+ T cells from blood. The CDR3 bases are TGTGCCAGCAGGCCGGGACGGGGGGCCTACGAGCAGTACTTC. It translates to CASRPGRGAYEQYF.